This TCR beta chain was recovered during a study of blood T cells in healthy people across ages. Turning to this clonotype: Its antigen is not identified.

In germline, CDR1 is DFQATT, CDR2 SNEGSKA (reference sequence). The CDR3 runs 13 residues. The ends were cut back, 0 bases at V and 8 bases at J, with 13 bases in the middle. A sample-barcoded 5' primer and a J-beta primer mix were used in a second PCR of roughly 7 to 12 cycles. TCRdb re-called the 5' RACE reads with MiXCR, one entry per CDR3 protein. Found here are 900,000 to 950,000 distinct CDR3 sequences, 25% to 30% of them singletons; the top ten hold roughly 10%. General study results and limits: A strong correlation between TCR beta diversity and naive T cell percentage was seen. Expanded clonotype changes were possibly confounded by unknown donor CMV status. PBMCs that were unsorted prevented a conclusive naive versus antigen-experienced comparison.

Extractions gave at least 6 micrograms of total RNA per sample. These data also featured in a second study, about T cells of mothers and their children.

This clonotype was sampled from a middle-aged woman in good health. The specimen sequenced was blood. The rearrangement links TRBV20-1 to TRBJ1-2; the D is unclear. The chain's CDR3 is CSARDRSIGGYTF. CDR3 sequence (DNA): TGCAGTGCTAGAGATCGCTCTATAGGGGGCTACACCTTC.